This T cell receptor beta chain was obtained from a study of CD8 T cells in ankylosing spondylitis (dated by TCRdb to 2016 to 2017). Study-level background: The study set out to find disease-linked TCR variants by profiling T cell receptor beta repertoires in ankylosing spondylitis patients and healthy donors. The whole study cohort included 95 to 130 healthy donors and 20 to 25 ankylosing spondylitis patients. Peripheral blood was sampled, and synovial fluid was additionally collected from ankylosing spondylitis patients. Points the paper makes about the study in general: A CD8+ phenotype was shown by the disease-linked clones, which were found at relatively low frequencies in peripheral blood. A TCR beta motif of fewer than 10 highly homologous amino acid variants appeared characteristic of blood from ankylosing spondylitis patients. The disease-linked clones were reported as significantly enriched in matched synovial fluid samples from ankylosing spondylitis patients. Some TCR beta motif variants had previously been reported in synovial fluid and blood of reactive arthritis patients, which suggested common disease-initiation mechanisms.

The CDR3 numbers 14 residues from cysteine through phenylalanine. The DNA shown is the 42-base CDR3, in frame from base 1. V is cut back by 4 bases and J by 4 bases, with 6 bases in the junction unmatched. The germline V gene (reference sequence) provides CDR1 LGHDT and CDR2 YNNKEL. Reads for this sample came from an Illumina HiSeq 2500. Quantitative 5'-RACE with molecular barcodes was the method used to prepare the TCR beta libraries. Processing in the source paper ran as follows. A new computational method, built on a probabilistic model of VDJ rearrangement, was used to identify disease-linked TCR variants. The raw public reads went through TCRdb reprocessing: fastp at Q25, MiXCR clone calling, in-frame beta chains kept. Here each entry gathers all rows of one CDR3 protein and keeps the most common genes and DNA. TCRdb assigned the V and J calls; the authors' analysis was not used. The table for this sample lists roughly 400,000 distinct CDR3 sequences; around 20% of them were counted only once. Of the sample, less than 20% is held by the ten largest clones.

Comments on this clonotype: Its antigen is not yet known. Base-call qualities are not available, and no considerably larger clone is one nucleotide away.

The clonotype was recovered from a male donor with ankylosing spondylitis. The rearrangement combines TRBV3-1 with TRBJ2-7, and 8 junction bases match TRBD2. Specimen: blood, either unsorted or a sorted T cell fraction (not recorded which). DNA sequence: TGTGCCAGCAGCCGAAGCGGGAGTAATTACGAGCAGTACTTC. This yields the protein CASSRSGSNYEQYF.